Each of the 8 T cell receptor beta chains below was sequenced from the same sample in a study of T cell responses to AZD1222 COVID-19 vaccine. Clones were read by immunoSEQ multiplex PCR, and TCRdb kept only the in-frame ones, dropping some. The sample has 120,000 to 150,000 clones, approximately 93% seen once; the top ten hold less than 0.95%. The material was peripheral blood, obtained on day 0 of MenACWY control vaccination. Receptor source: an adult in good health.

The gene calls are TRBV3-1 (or the pseudogene TRBV3-2) and TRBJ1-6; D gene unclear. Germline V gene data show CDR1 as LGHDT and CDR2 as YNNKEL (reference sequence). The V end lost 4 bases, the J end lost 7 bases, and 11 bases lay between the germline ends. The CDR3 has 14 residues. The DNA of the CDR3 is TGTGCCAGCAGCCTTCGGGGTCAAAATTCACCCCTCCACTTT. Translating it yields CASSLRGQNSPLHF.

The chain recombines TRBV6-5 with TRBJ1-1; D ambiguous. Per the germline V gene, CDR1 is MNHEY and CDR2 is SVGAGI. V was trimmed by 2 bases and J by 4 bases, leaving 11 bases between them. The CDR3 totals 14 residues. The CDR3 sequence is CASSYGELGTEAFF. CDR3 in DNA: TGTGCCAGCAGTTACGGGGAGTTGGGCACTGAAGCTTTCTTT.

The chain couples TRBV28 to TRBJ2-5, with 11 bases fitting TRBD2. J lost 5 bases, V lost 5 bases, and 13 bases had no gene match. This CDR3 comprises 17 residues. The germline gives CDR1 MDHEN, CDR2 SYDVKM. As DNA, the CDR3 is TGTGCCAGCAGTCCCTTACCTGGACTAGCGGGTGTGGAGACCCAGTACTTC. It specifies CASSPLPGLAGVETQYF.

CDR3 sequence: CSANDRGAGNQPQHF. The DNA for the CDR3 is TGCAGTGCTAATGATAGGGGGGCCGGCAATCAGCCCCAGCATTTT. The chain carries TRBV20-1 and TRBJ1-5, with D perhaps matching TRBD1 (6 bases). Trimming took 4 bases from V and 2 from J, leaving 15 bases between them. The CDR3 runs 15 residues. CDR1 and CDR2 (germline): DFQATT, SNEGSKA (reference sequence).

This chain joins TRBV2 and TRBJ1-1, with D perhaps matching TRBD1 (5 bases). Germline CDR1 SNHLY, CDR2 FYNNEI. Trimming stripped 6 bases from V and 1 base from J, with 12 bases between. The CDR3 totals 14 residues. CDR3 loop: CASRAGRGNTEAFF. The CDR3 nucleotides read TGTGCCAGCAGGGCAGGGAGGGGGAACACTGAAGCTTTCTTT.

V usage is TRBV19 and J usage is TRBJ1-3, with D unresolved. The CDR3 extends over 16 amino acids. V lost 6 bases, J lost 0 bases, and 15 bases lay in between. CDR1 is LNHDA, CDR2 SQIVND, per germline (reference sequence). The chain's CDR3 is CASRVQGSSSGNTIYF. The DNA for the CDR3 is TGTGCCAGTAGGGTCCAAGGCAGTAGCTCTGGAAACACCATATATTTT.

This clone has just one count. The gene calls are TRBV10-3 and TRBJ1-4, with 8 bases identical to TRBD1. The CDR3 is made up of 13 amino acids. Germline loops: CDR1 ENHRY, CDR2 SYGVKD. Losses at the gene ends were 10 bases for V and 4 bases for J; bases not matched to a gene: 5. The DNA of the CDR3 is TGTGCCACCGGACAGGGTGTTAATGAAAAACTGTTTTTT. Translating gives CATGQGVNEKLFF.

This sequence joins TRBV28 and TRBJ1-6; 7 bases line up with TRBD1. The V segment lost 7 bases and the J segment 6 bases; nucleotides outside the gene matches: 6. The germline V gene has CDR1 MDHEN and CDR2 SYDVKM. This CDR3 has 14 residues. The CDR3 bases are TGTGCCAGCAACTCCGGGACAGCTAATTCACCCCTCCACTTT. This translates into CASNSGTANSPLHF.